Below, one T cell receptor (beta chain) is given with its context. The record originates from a study of PD-L1 blockade in urothelial cancer. Profiling relied on immunoSEQ multiplex PCR, and the TCRdb table lists in-frame clones only, not all of them. The sample lists approximately 58,000 clones, over 75% occurring once. The TCR was taken from a man between 65 and 85 years old with urothelial cancer. The material was PBMCs, obtained around atezolizumab (anti-PD-L1) treatment.

CDR3 protein: CASRTGQGSSGNTIYF. The CDR3 DNA sequence: TGTGCCAGTAGGACAGGACAGGGTTCCTCTGGAAACACCATATATTTT. The J gene is TRBJ1-3, the V gene TRBV19, with 8 nucleotides matching TRBD1. Germline CDR1 is LNHDA and CDR2 is SQIVND (reference sequence). The trim removed 6 bases at V and 0 bases at J, leaving 7 bases unmatched. This CDR3 comprises 16 residues. Together with reference TRBV19 and TRBJ1-3, the CDR3 gives the full variable domain: DGGITQSPKYLFRKEGQNVTLSCEQNLNHDAMYWYRQDPGQGLRLIYYSQIVNDFQKGDIAEGYSVSREKKESFPLTVTSAQKNPTAFYLCASRTGQGSSGNTIYFGEGSWLTVV.